What follows are 18 T cell receptor beta chains derived from one specimen sequenced in a study of memory CD4+ T cells and cytomegalovirus serostatus. The sort gate was single viable CD3+CD4+CD8-CD45RO+ cells for memory CD4+ T cells. TCRdb's table, derived via immunoSEQ multiplex PCR, lists solely in-frame clones and lacks some. The sample includes approximately 46,000 clones, approximately 80% of them seen just once. The sequenced material came from memory CD4+ T cells from blood. These receptors all come from an adult in good health and CMV-seronegative.

CDR3 in DNA: TGTGCCAGCAGTGTGAACACTGAAGCTTTCTTT. Protein sequence: CASSVNTEAFF. V gene TRBV2 combines with J gene TRBJ1-1; no clear D gene. Germline V gives CDR1 SNHLY, CDR2 FYNNEI. The CDR3 runs to 11 residues. The V and J ends lost 4 bases and 0 bases respectively, with 0 bases between them.

This clone appeared a single time. The V call is TRBV7-6, the J call TRBJ2-1, with a tentative D call TRBD2 (5 bases). This CDR3 has 13 residues. Trimming shortened V by 3 bases and J by 7 bases, and 10 bases separated the two germline ends. Germline assignment: CDR1 SGHVS and CDR2 FNYEAQ. CDR3 sequence (DNA): TGTGCCAGCAGCTTTAGAGGCGGGAATGAGCAGTTCTTC. Translation gives CASSFRGGNEQFF.

This clone was recorded a few times. V is TRBV11-3 and J is TRBJ1-1; 10 nucleotides line up with TRBD1. CDR1 is SGHNT and CDR2 is YENEEA in the germline V gene. V dropped 6 bases and J dropped 5; count of bases not matched to a gene: 6. The CDR3 is 14 amino acids. CDR3 sequence reads: CASRPGQGRTEAFF. CDR3 sequence (DNA): TGTGCCAGCAGGCCGGGACAGGGGCGGACTGAAGCTTTCTTT.

This clone showed up just once. The chain employs TRBV10-1 and TRBJ2-3; unclear D gene. V lost 0 bases and J lost 6, with 4 bases in between. This CDR3 has 12 residues. In germline, CDR1 is WNHNN, CDR2 SYGVQD (reference sequence). CDR3 region: CASSESVDTQYF. The CDR3 DNA reads TGCGCCAGCAGTGAGTCCGTGGATACGCAGTATTTT.

The rearrangement joins TRBV28 to TRBJ2-4; D call uncertain. The CDR3 loop spans 13 amino acids. Trimming took off 2 bases at V and 6 bases at J, with 8 bases between the two ends. Germline CDR1 and CDR2: MDHEN and SYDVKM. In DNA, the CDR3 is TGTGCCAGCAGTTTAACCTCACGAAACATTCAGTACTTC. This encodes CASSLTSRNIQYF. Full variable domain (outside the CDR3, taken from reference TRBV28 and TRBJ2-4): DVKVTQSSRYLVKRTGEKVFLECVQDMDHENMFWYRQDPGLGLRLIYFSYDVKMKEKGDIPEGYSVSREKKERFSLILESASTNQTSMYLCASSLTSRNIQYFGAGTRLSVL.

CDR3 region: CASSLMGQGIQPQHF. The CDR3 bases are TGTGCCAGCAGCTTAATGGGACAGGGCATTCAGCCCCAGCATTTT. The chain joins TRBV7-2 to TRBJ1-5; 9 positions match TRBD1. The CDR3 runs 15 residues. The germline gives CDR1 SGHTA, CDR2 FQGNSA. Unmatched junction bases numbered 5, after V lost 2 bases and J lost 6 bases.

This chain links TRBV9 with TRBJ2-2, with 10 bases matching TRBD2. This CDR3 has 15 residues. Trimming cost V 5 bases and J 4 bases; bases outside gene matches: 5. CDR1 is SGDLS and CDR2 is YYNGEE in the germline V gene. The CDR3 spells CASSTSGAGTGELFF. CDR3 DNA: TGTGCCAGCAGTACTAGCGGGGCTGGCACCGGGGAGCTGTTTTTT.

The chain uses TRBV6-1 and TRBJ2-5; D may correspond to TRBD1 or TRBD2 (5 bases each). Germline V CDR1 and CDR2: MNHNS, SASEGT. The CDR3 contains 14 residues. With 6 bases removed from V and 5 bases from J, the gap between germline ends came to 16 bases. The CDR3 sequence is CASRVYGAEETQYF. CDR3 nucleotide sequence: TGTGCCAGCAGGGTTTACGGGGCAGAGGAGACCCAGTACTTC.

Only a few counts were recorded for this clone. The rearrangement joins TRBV7-9 to TRBJ1-1; TRBD1 might be the D (6 bases). Germline V gene lookup returns CDR1 SEHNR and CDR2 FQNEAQ (reference sequence). V shed 2 bases and J shed 2 bases, with 9 bases lying between them. CDR3 size: 14 residues. The CDR3 sequence: CASSLTGINTEAFF. In nucleotides, the CDR3 is TGTGCCAGCAGCTTAACAGGGATCAACACTGAAGCTTTCTTT. The variable domain in full, completed from reference TRBV7-9 and TRBJ1-1, reads DTGVSQNPRHKITKRGQNVTFRCDPISEHNRLYWYRQTLGQGPEFLTYFQNEAQLEKSRLLSDRFSAERPKGSFSTLEIQRTEQGDSAMYLCASSLTGINTEAFFGQGTRLTVV.

This clone was seen a single time. The DNA of the CDR3 is TGTGCCAGCAGAATAGAGCAGGGGGGAACTGGGGCCAACGTCCTGACTTTC. Its protein is CASRIEQGGTGANVLTF. The chain carries TRBV5-6 and TRBJ2-6; D is possibly TRBD1 (7 bases). Trimming cost V 5 bases and J 2 bases, with 17 bases left between them. There are 17 residues in the CDR3. Germline lookup yields CDR1 SGHDT and CDR2 YYEEEE.

The chain joins TRBV15 to TRBJ1-5; weak D call: TRBD1 (6 bases). Trimming pared 1 base from V and 6 bases from J, leaving 16 bases between. Germline assignment: CDR1 LNHNV and CDR2 YYDKDF (reference sequence). The CDR3 is 16 residues long. CDR3 nucleotide sequence: TGTGCCACCAGCAGAGTAAGACAGGAGTTAGGTCAGCCCCAGCATTTT. Protein sequence: CATSRVRQELGQPQHF.

The chain joins TRBV6-5 to TRBJ2-7, with D possibly being TRBD1 or TRBD2 (5 bases each). V lost 5 bases to trimming and J lost 5 bases, with 16 bases between them. The CDR3 consists of 14 residues. The germline CDR1 and CDR2 sequences are MNHEY and SVGAGI. The CDR3 sequence: CASSPGRRGDEQYF. Written as DNA, the CDR3 is TGTGCCAGCAGTCCGGGACGCCGGGGAGACGAGCAGTACTTC.

The sample holds a few counts of this clone. The chain combines TRBV7-2 with TRBJ2-1; D gene uncertain. V lost 5 bases and J lost 10, with 12 bases in between. The CDR3 is made up of 12 amino acids. From germline, CDR1 is SGHTA and CDR2 FQGNSA. The CDR3 sequence is CASSKTTREQFF. CDR3 in DNA: TGTGCCAGCAGCAAGACGACTCGCGAGCAGTTCTTC.

The chain joins TRBV10-3 to TRBJ2-2; the match to TRBD2 covers 9 bases. Germline V gene data show CDR1 as ENHRY and CDR2 as SYGVKD. This CDR3 is 18 amino acids long. V shed 2 bases, J shed 5 bases, and the junction held 12 bases outside the gene matches. This chain's CDR3 is CAISEPLSGSRRTGELFF. The CDR3 nucleotides read TGTGCCATCAGTGAGCCCCTTAGCGGGAGCCGTAGGACCGGGGAGCTGTTTTTT.

The chain is built from TRBV2 and TRBJ2-1; D not resolved. Germline CDR1 SNHLY, CDR2 FYNNEI. Trimming cost V 4 bases and J 9 bases, with 7 bases left between them. This CDR3 has 11 amino acids. CDR3 nucleotide sequence: TGTGCCAGCAGTGGAAACAGTGAGCAGTTCTTC. Amino acids: CASSGNSEQFF.

The chain has TRBV7-2 and TRBJ1-3; 9 bases map to TRBD1. The CDR3 has 15 residues. The V gene's germline CDR1 is SGHTA and CDR2 FQGNSA. V lost 5 bases, J lost 3 bases, and 5 bases stayed unmatched. The CDR3 DNA reads as TGTGCCAGCAGCCTACAGGGGGCTTATGGAAACACCATATATTTT. Amino acid sequence: CASSLQGAYGNTIYF.

The gene calls are TRBV27 and TRBJ1-1; 9 bases fit TRBD1. Trimming at V came to 5 bases and at J to 1 base, leaving 8 bases not matched to a gene. From germline, CDR1 is MNHEY and CDR2 SMNVEV (reference sequence). This CDR3 contains 16 residues. CDR3 nucleotide sequence: TGTGCCAGCAGTCTAACAGGGGGCTTAAGGAACACTGAAGCTTTCTTT. It encodes CASSLTGGLRNTEAFF.

This chain links TRBV19 with TRBJ1-2; D unclear. Germline values: CDR1 LNHDA, CDR2 SQIVND (reference sequence). The CDR3 spans 15 residues. Trimming shortened V by 2 bases and J by 0 bases, and 10 bases separated the two germline ends. In DNA, the CDR3 is TGTGCCAGTAGTATATCGGGCAGATCTAACTATGGCTACACCTTC. Translated, it gives CASSISGRSNYGYTF.